The 32 T cell receptor beta chains in this list originate from one sample, sequenced in a study of T cell repertoires in aging, cancer and after chemotherapy. TRB rearrangements spanning V, D and J were amplified using mixed TRB-A/B primers. In TCRdb, the multiplex PCR reads were re-called with MiXCR into one record per CDR3 protein. The repertoire holds fewer than 10,000 distinct CDR3 sequences, with 30% to 35% as singletons. The template was genomic DNA from peripheral blood, not RNA. The sample taken for sequencing was blood. These receptors were collected from a human donor in good health.

This clonotype was seen only a few times. This chain uses TRBV12-3 or TRBV12-4 with TRBJ1-2; D unresolved. V was trimmed by 4 bases and J by 8 bases, leaving 17 bases between them. The CDR3 contains 14 residues. The CDR3 DNA sequence: TGTGCCAGCAGTTCCGGACTGTTGGTTGAAGGCTACACCTTC. Translating it yields CASSSGLLVEGYTF.

This clonotype was counted between two and nine times. The V gene is TRBV19, the J gene TRBJ1-6; possibly TRBD1 for D (5 bases). Per germline, CDR1 LNHDA and CDR2 SQIVND (reference sequence). The CDR3 is made up of 13 amino acids. V lost 2 bases and J 10 bases, leaving 9 bases between the germline ends. The CDR3 region is CASSILRDSPLHF. The CDR3 coding sequence is TGTGCCAGTAGTATATTAAGGGACTCACCCCTCCACTTT.

This clonotype came up a few times. The J gene is TRBJ2-2, the V gene TRBV5-8; possible D gene TRBD1, 6 bases. There are 15 residues in the CDR3. V dropped 3 bases and J dropped 5 bases, with 14 bases sitting between them. The germline gives CDR1 SGHTS, CDR2 YDEGEE. DNA of the CDR3: TGTGCCAGCAGCTCTCTTAGGGGGTGGACCGGGGAGCTGTTTTTT. Translation: CASSSLRGWTGELFF.

The gene calls are TRBV6-2 or TRBV6-3 and TRBJ1-6; 12 nucleotides line up with TRBD1. Trimming at V came to 7 bases and at J to 7 bases, leaving 5 bases not matched to a gene. The CDR3 covers 15 residues. The V gene's germline CDR1 is MNHEY and CDR2 SVGEGT. CDR3 sequence reads: CASTGTGGANSPLHF. The CDR3 DNA sequence: TGTGCCAGCACCGGGACAGGGGGCGCAAATTCACCCCTCCACTTT.

The chain carries TRBV19 and TRBJ2-3, with 12 bases identical to TRBD2. Trimming removed 7 bases from V and 1 base from J; junction bases left unmatched: 6. The CDR3 sequence is 16 residues long. Germline V gene sequence: CDR1 LNHDA, CDR2 SQIVND (reference sequence). This chain's CDR3 is CASTRTSGVGTDTQYF. CDR3 nucleotides: TGTGCCAGTACTAGGACTAGCGGGGTTGGCACAGATACGCAGTATTTT. Drawing the rest from reference TRBV19 and TRBJ2-3, the complete variable domain is DGGITQSPKYLFRKEGQNVTLSCEQNLNHDAMYWYRQDPGQGLRLIYYSQIVNDFQKGDIAEGYSVSREKKESFPLTVTSAQKNPTAFYLCASTRTSGVGTDTQYFGPGTRLTVL.

The sample holds a few counts of this clonotype. V gene TRBV19 combines with J gene TRBJ2-1, with TRBD2 as a possible D gene (5 bases). The CDR3 covers 15 residues. Trimming cost V 5 bases and J 2 bases, with 13 bases left between them. Germline CDR1 is LNHDA and CDR2 is SQIVND (reference sequence). The CDR3 nucleotides are TGTGCCAGTAGTTCCCGGACTGGGGCCTACAATGAGCAGTTCTTC. This gives the protein CASSSRTGAYNEQFF.

The chain links TRBV12-3 or TRBV12-4 to TRBJ2-3; 9 bases agree with TRBD2. The CDR3 extends over 13 amino acids. V was clipped by 6 bases and J by 4 bases; unmatched bases: 2. The chain's CDR3 is CASRLAGADTQYF. CDR3 coding DNA: TGTGCCAGCAGACTAGCGGGTGCAGATACGCAGTATTTT.

The chain employs TRBV5-4 and TRBJ2-1; D uncertain. The length of the CDR3 is 14 residues. Germline CDR1 is SGHNT and CDR2 is YYREEE (reference sequence). V lost 4 bases, J lost 7 bases, and 15 bases lay in between. The CDR3 bases are TGTGCCAGCAGCCTCGGCCTTCAAATGAATGAGCAGTTCTTC. Encoded protein: CASSLGLQMNEQFF.

The chain joins TRBV6-2 or TRBV6-3 to TRBJ2-1; no firm D call. From germline, CDR1 is MNHEY and CDR2 SVGEGT. This CDR3 contains 12 residues. V was pared by 6 bases and J by 6 bases, with 9 bases between. Here the CDR3 DNA reads TGTGCCAGCAGCGCTGCAGGCAATGAGCAGTTCTTC. Its translation is CASSAAGNEQFF.

By share, this clonotype ranks as medium-sized. The chain employs TRBV29-1 and TRBJ2-2; 8 bases map to TRBD1. The CDR3 extends over 12 amino acids. Per germline, CDR1 SQVTM and CDR2 ANQGSEA. The CDR3 region is CTGTGDTGELFF. CDR3 bases: TGCACTGGGACAGGAGACACCGGGGAGCTGTTTTTT.

The chain carries TRBV15 and TRBJ1-4, with 8 positions matching TRBD1. Trimming cost V 1 base and J 7 bases; bases outside gene matches: 5. CDR3 length: 15 residues. Germline CDR1 and CDR2: LNHNV and YYDKDF (reference sequence). The CDR3 protein is CATSRGQGFSEKLFF. The CDR3 DNA reads TGTGCCACCAGCAGAGGACAGGGGTTTAGTGAAAAACTGTTTTTT.

This clonotype is medium-sized (0.01 to 0.1%) by share. The rearrangement uses TRBV29-1 and TRBJ2-1, with no clear D. V dropped 3 bases and J dropped 0 bases, with 6 bases sitting between them. This CDR3 spans 13 amino acids. Germline CDR1 is SQVTM and CDR2 is ANQGSEA. This CDR3 is CSVDTSSYNEQFF. The CDR3 region has the DNA TGCAGCGTTGACACGAGCTCCTACAATGAGCAGTTCTTC.

This rearrangement joins TRBV6-5 to TRBJ1-4; TRBD1 aligns across 9 bases. V was pared by 5 bases and J by 8 bases, with 9 bases of the junction left unmatched. This CDR3 has 15 residues. CDR1 and CDR2 (germline): MNHEY, SVGAGI. The CDR3 DNA follows: TGTGCCAGCAGTGAGCACGGGACAGGGCGCGAAAAACTGTTTTTT. Its translation: CASSEHGTGREKLFF.

This chain connects TRBV6-2 or TRBV6-3 to TRBJ2-7; the D is unclear. Germline values: CDR1 MNHEY, CDR2 SVGEGT. V shed 7 bases and J shed 5 bases, with 21 bases lying between them. The CDR3 has 15 amino acids. Written as DNA, the CDR3 is TGTGCCAGCACCGCCGAGACTTTAAGGGCCCACGAGCAGTACTTC. This translates into CASTAETLRAHEQYF.

This clonotype was counted a few times. The chain is built from TRBV12-3 or TRBV12-4 and TRBJ2-1; 13 positions agree with TRBD2. The trim removed 6 bases at V and 7 bases at J, leaving 3 bases unmatched. The CDR3 is 14 residues long. The DNA of the CDR3 is TGTGCCAGCAGACTAGCGGGGGGGAGGAATGAGCAGTTCTTC. This encodes CASRLAGGRNEQFF.

This clonotype was observed a few times. V gene TRBV5-4 combines with J gene TRBJ2-7; 10 bases align to TRBD2. Losses at the gene ends were 2 bases for V and 2 bases for J; bases not matched to a gene: 4. This CDR3 is 15 amino acids long. Germline CDR1 and CDR2: SGHNT and YYREEE (reference sequence). CDR3 nucleotides: TGTGCCAGCAGCTTCAGCGGGGGGGCTGCCTACGAGCAGTACTTC. It yields the protein CASSFSGGAAYEQYF.

Only a few counts were recorded for this clonotype. The genes are TRBV6-6 and TRBJ1-2; D call uncertain. This CDR3 comprises 11 residues. CDR1 and CDR2 (germline): MNHNY, SVGAGI (reference sequence). Trimming left V 2 bases short and J 5 bases short, with 3 bases between. The CDR3 DNA follows: TGTGCCAGCAGTTACGGATATGGCTACACCTTC. Translating it yields CASSYGYGYTF.

V gene TRBV6-2 or TRBV6-3 combines with J gene TRBJ2-1, with 8 bases matching TRBD1. The germline V gene encodes CDR1 MNHEY and CDR2 SVGEGT. V was clipped by 6 bases and J by 9 bases; unmatched bases: 1. The CDR3 runs to 11 residues. The CDR3 nucleotides read TGTGCCAGCAGCGACAGGGGTGAGCAGTTCTTC. As protein: CASSDRGEQFF.

The gene calls are TRBV7-6 and TRBJ2-6; no clear D. The CDR3 loop spans 16 amino acids. The ends were cut back, 2 bases at V and 0 bases at J, with 8 bases in the middle. Looked up from germline, CDR1 is SGHVS and CDR2 is FNYEAQ. CDR3 DNA sequence: TGTGCCAGCAGCTTAACGGAACACTCTGGGGCCAACGTCCTGACTTTC. This gives the protein CASSLTEHSGANVLTF. Drawing the rest from reference TRBV7-6 and TRBJ2-6, the complete variable domain is GAGVSQSPRYKVTKRGQDVALRCDPISGHVSLYWYRQALGQGPEFLTYFNYEAQQDKSGLPNDRFSAERPEGSISTLTIQRTEQRDSAMYRCASSLTEHSGANVLTFGAGSRLTVL.

By sample share, this clonotype is medium-sized. The J gene is TRBJ2-7, the V gene TRBV11-1; D remains unclear. This CDR3 region has 13 residues. Trimming pared 3 bases from V and 6 bases from J, leaving 12 bases between. The germline V gene encodes CDR1 SGHAT and CDR2 FQDESV (reference sequence). The CDR3, as DNA: TGTGCCAGCAGCTTTGCCTTTTCTACCGAGCAGTACTTC. Amino acids: CASSFAFSTEQYF.

Sample share makes this clonotype medium-sized. The V gene is TRBV11-3, the J gene TRBJ2-3; maybe TRBD2 (5 bases). The germline V gene has CDR1 SGHNT and CDR2 YENEEA. Trimming removed 4 bases from V and 4 bases from J, with 15 bases in between. The CDR3 is 15 amino acids. For the CDR3, the DNA is TGTGCCAGCAGCTCCAGGACTTTAGCAGCAGATACGCAGTATTTT. Amino acids: CASSSRTLAADTQYF.

This rearrangement joins TRBV7-6 to TRBJ2-6; D might be TRBD1 or TRBD2, each matching 5 bases. The CDR3 totals 23 residues. Germline V lookup: CDR1 SGHVS, CDR2 FNYEAQ. Trimming took off 5 bases at V and 3 bases at J, with 35 bases between the two ends. The CDR3 bases are TGTGCCAGCAGCCCCGGGACGGGCACCTCTGGAGGAGTTTACAAAGATGGGGCCAACGTCCTGACTTTC. Translating it yields CASSPGTGTSGGVYKDGANVLTF.

The DNA for the CDR3 is TGTGCCAGCAGTTTACGGACTAGAGGCTCCTACGAGCAGTACTTC. This gives the protein CASSLRTRGSYEQYF. The rearrangement joins TRBV12-3 or TRBV12-4 to TRBJ2-7; 7 bases are a match to TRBD2. There are 15 residues in the CDR3. Losses at the gene ends were 2 bases for V and 0 bases for J; bases not matched to a gene: 4.

The gene calls are TRBV5-6 and TRBJ1-1; maybe TRBD1 (5 bases). Germline V gene sequence: CDR1 SGHDT, CDR2 YYEEEE. This CDR3 region has 18 residues. With 3 bases removed from V and 0 bases from J, the gap between germline ends came to 21 bases. The CDR3 nucleotides read TGTGCCAGCAGCTACCCCGAGGATGGGGGACGGTTGAACACTGAAGCTTTCTTT. Translated: CASSYPEDGGRLNTEAFF.

This chain links TRBV6-6 with TRBJ2-1; 8 bases line up with TRBD2. The CDR3 sequence is 17 residues long. The V gene's germline CDR1 is MNHNY and CDR2 SVGAGI (reference sequence). V dropped 7 bases and J dropped 0; count of bases not matched to a gene: 11. This CDR3 reads CASTPGLASSSYNEQFF. CDR3 DNA: TGTGCCAGCACCCCCGGACTAGCCTCGAGCTCCTACAATGAGCAGTTCTTC.

This chain links TRBV6-5 with TRBJ2-7; D unclear. Germline V CDR1 and CDR2: MNHEY, SVGAGI. V gave up 2 bases and J gave up 5 bases, with 13 bases separating them. The CDR3 spans 14 residues. CDR3 coding DNA: TGTGCCAGCAGTTACACTACGGACGCCAACGAGCAGTACTTC. It yields the protein CASSYTTDANEQYF.

V usage is TRBV11-3 and J usage is TRBJ2-3; the match to TRBD2 covers 10 bases. V lost 5 bases, J lost 6 bases, and 14 bases stayed unmatched. Germline V gene lookup returns CDR1 SGHNT and CDR2 YENEEA. The CDR3 is 17 residues long. The CDR3 is CASSQAGGPVAGDTQYF. The CDR3, as DNA: TGTGCCAGCAGCCAAGCGGGGGGGCCGGTCGCGGGGGATACGCAGTATTTT.

This clonotype has just a few counts. The J gene is TRBJ1-2, the V gene TRBV5-6; the D is unclear. V was cut by 2 bases and J by 7 bases, with 12 bases left in between. The CDR3 covers 13 residues. Germline loops: CDR1 SGHDT, CDR2 YYEEEE. DNA of the CDR3: TGTGCCAGCAGCTTTTCCCCCGCAATTGGCTACACCTTC. This translates into CASSFSPAIGYTF.

This clonotype was recorded a few times. The chain uses TRBV30 and TRBJ2-1, with 10 bases matching TRBD2. Germline assignment: CDR1 GTSNPN and CDR2 SVGIG (reference sequence). The V and J ends lost 1 base and 8 bases, in that order; junction bases with no gene match: 5. The CDR3 spans 14 residues. The CDR3 sequence: CAWSGLAGVDEQFF. DNA of the CDR3: TGTGCCTGGAGTGGGCTAGCGGGAGTTGATGAGCAGTTCTTC.

By share, this clonotype ranks as medium-sized. The genes are TRBV11-3 and TRBJ2-7; TRBD1 agrees at 7 bases. The CDR3 runs to 14 residues. Looked up from germline, CDR1 is SGHNT and CDR2 is YENEEA. V was clipped by 4 bases and J by 6 bases; unmatched bases: 9. In DNA form, the CDR3 reads TGTGCCAGCAGCTCCGGGACAGAACGCCGCGAGCAGTACTTC. Translating it yields CASSSGTERREQYF.

The chain is built from TRBV6-1 and TRBJ2-5, with 8 nucleotides matching TRBD2. Germline V gene sequence: CDR1 MNHNS, CDR2 SASEGT. The CDR3 runs 13 residues. With V trimmed by 8 bases and J by 6 bases, 8 bases remained unmatched. The CDR3 reads CASPSPGGKTQYF. CDR3 bases: TGTGCCAGCCCTTCCCCGGGAGGGAAGACCCAGTACTTC.

This clonotype has more than one count but fewer than ten. The J gene is TRBJ1-2, the V gene TRBV13; 8 bases fit TRBD1. Germline loops: CDR1 PRHDT, CDR2 FYEKMQ (reference sequence). Trimming at V came to 6 bases and at J to 3 bases, leaving 3 bases not matched to a gene. The CDR3 contains 13 residues. The CDR3 sequence: CASSTGGDYGYTF. The CDR3 DNA follows: TGTGCCAGCAGTACAGGGGGGGACTATGGCTACACCTTC.